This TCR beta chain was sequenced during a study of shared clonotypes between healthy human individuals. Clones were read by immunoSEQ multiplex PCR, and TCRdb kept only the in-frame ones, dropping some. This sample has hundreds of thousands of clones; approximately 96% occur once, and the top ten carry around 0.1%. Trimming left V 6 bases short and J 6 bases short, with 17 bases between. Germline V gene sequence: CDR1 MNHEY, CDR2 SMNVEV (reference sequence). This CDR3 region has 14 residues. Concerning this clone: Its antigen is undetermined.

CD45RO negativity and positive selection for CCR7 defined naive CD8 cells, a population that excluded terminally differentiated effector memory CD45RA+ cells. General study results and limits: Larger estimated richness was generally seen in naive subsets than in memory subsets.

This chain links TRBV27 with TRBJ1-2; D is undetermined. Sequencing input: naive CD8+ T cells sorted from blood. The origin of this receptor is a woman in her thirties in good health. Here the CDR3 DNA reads TGTGCCAGCAGCCCCAGGCTCATGTTGGATGGCTACACCTTC. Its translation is CASSPRLMLDGYTF.